Below are 9 T cell receptor beta chains sequenced from a single sample in a study of Ad26.COV2.S vaccination and SARS-CoV-2 variants. Assay: immunoSEQ multiplex PCR; the TCRdb copy retains only in-frame clones and omits some. The table records hundreds of thousands of clones, approximately 90% of them present only once. Treatment here: 15 to 20 received Ad26.COV2.S at low or high dose, single or two shots; several received placebo; per-sample allocation not given. All samples were drawn on day 63, counting from the first vaccine or placebo injection. This sample comprised peripheral blood, obtained in a trial of Ad26.COV2.S vaccine versus placebo. These receptors were obtained from a person between 18 and 59 years old who received the Ad26.COV2.S COVID-19 vaccine or a placebo.

This chain connects TRBV18 to TRBJ2-2; D call uncertain. The germline CDR1 and CDR2 sequences are KGHSH and LQKENI. With 0 bases removed from V and 9 bases from J, the gap between germline ends came to 5 bases. The CDR3 sequence is 12 residues long. The DNA for the CDR3 is TGTGCCAGCTCACCACCGCTCCGGGAGCTGTTTTTT. It specifies CASSPPLRELFF. The complete variable domain, with remaining parts taken from reference TRBV18 and TRBJ2-2, reads NAGVMQNPRHLVRRRGQEARLRCSPMKGHSHVYWYRQLPEEGLKFMVYLQKENIIDESGMPKERFSAEFPKEGPSILRIQQVVRGDSAAYFCASSPPLRELFFGEGSRLTVL.

This chain connects TRBV4-3 to TRBJ2-5; D ambiguous. The V end was cut by 1 base, the J end by 2 bases, with 11 bases between. The CDR3 is made up of 15 amino acids. CDR1 is LGHNA and CDR2 is YSLEER in the germline V gene. CDR3 nucleotide sequence: TGCGCCAGCAGCCAAGCGTTGGCAGTGCAAGAGACCCAGTACTTC. Amino acids: CASSQALAVQETQYF.

This chain links TRBV7-2 with TRBJ1-5, with a possible D match to TRBD1 (5 bases). This CDR3 contains 14 residues. The V end was cut by 5 bases, the J end by 3 bases, with 11 bases between. Germline loops: CDR1 SGHTA, CDR2 FQGNSA. CDR3 DNA sequence: TGTGCCAGCAGCACCGACAGCCCCAATCAGCCCCAGCATTTT. This codes for CASSTDSPNQPQHF.

This chain links TRBV11-2 with TRBJ2-7; 8 nucleotides agree with TRBD2. This CDR3 spans 18 amino acids. Trimming took 0 bases from V and 5 from J; bases not matched to a gene: 15. Per germline, CDR1 SGHAT and CDR2 FQNNGV. CDR3 sequence (DNA): TGTGCCAGCAGCTTAGACCGGGGGGGGCCCCTCCCCCCGGACGAGCAGTACTTC. It codes for CASSLDRGGPLPPDEQYF.

The V call is TRBV15, the J call TRBJ1-2; D ambiguous. CDR1 and CDR2 from the germline V gene are LNHNV and YYDKDF (reference sequence). V was pared by 4 bases and J by 8 bases, with 14 bases between. The CDR3 sequence is 13 residues long. The CDR3 region has the DNA TGTGCCACCAGCATAAATCCCCTTGCGGGCTACACCTTC. Translation gives CATSINPLAGYTF.

As DNA, the CDR3 is TGTGCCAGCAGCTCGACTCAACAGGGGGCGCGGTGGGAGACCCAGTACTTC. Translated, it gives CASSSTQQGARWETQYF. The chain couples TRBV7-9 to TRBJ2-5; TRBD1 aligns across 9 bases. Germline loops: CDR1 SEHNR, CDR2 FQNEAQ (reference sequence). This CDR3 comprises 17 residues. After removal of 4 bases from V and 5 bases from J, the junction contained 14 bases not matched to a gene. Filled out from reference TRBV7-9 and TRBJ2-5, the complete variable domain reads DTGVSQNPRHKITKRGQNVTFRCDPISEHNRLYWYRQTLGQGPEFLTYFQNEAQLEKSRLLSDRFSAERPKGSFSTLEIQRTEQGDSAMYLCASSSTQQGARWETQYFGPGTRLLVL.

This chain connects TRBV6-5 to TRBJ1-2; 7 nucleotides agree with TRBD1. CDR3 length: 13 residues. With V trimmed by 6 bases and J by 8 bases, 9 bases remained unmatched. CDR1 and CDR2 from the germline V gene are MNHEY and SVGAGI. CDR3 coding DNA: TGTGCCAGCAGCCGAAGACAGGGCCTGGGCTACACCTTC. Encoded protein: CASSRRQGLGYTF.

The CDR3 DNA sequence: TGTGCCAGCAGCGTAGGAGGGAGGGAGACCCAGTACTTC. Protein: CASSVGGRETQYF. The chain combines TRBV9 with TRBJ2-5, with a tentative D call TRBD2 (6 bases). Germline V lookup: CDR1 SGDLS, CDR2 YYNGEE. The CDR3 sequence is 13 residues long. The V and J ends lost 0 bases and 5 bases respectively, with 8 bases between them. Full variable domain (rest looked up from reference TRBV9 and TRBJ2-5): DSGVTQTPKHLITATGQRVTLRCSPRSGDLSVYWYQQSLDQGLQFLIQYYNGEERAKGNILERFSAQQFPDLHSELNLSSLELGDSALYFCASSVGGRETQYFGPGTRLLVL.

CDR3 coding DNA: TGTGCCAGCAGCTTATTCAGCGGAGACATTCAGTACTTC. Its translation: CASSLFSGDIQYF. The chain recombines TRBV11-2 with TRBJ2-4, with D tentatively TRBD2 (5 bases). Germline V gives CDR1 SGHAT, CDR2 FQNNGV. This CDR3 has 13 amino acids. Trimming removed 2 bases from V and 8 bases from J, with 10 bases in between.